What follows describes a single T cell receptor beta chain. Per the original data handling: Quantification of nucleated cells was approximated via reference gene primer amplification. Here immunoSEQ multiplex PCR was the method, and the copy in TCRdb shows in-frame clones only, minus some. V, J and clone size reflect that table, while D and trimming were determined from the DNA. The data show 300,000 to 450,000 clones, approximately 91% seen once. This sample was taken from a study of blood T cell repertoires in COVID-19. Study in general: In each case, the material was cDNA or gDNA derived from T cells, B-cell-depleted T cells, or PBMCs.

Participant age was roughly 18 to 90 years, and participants resided in 25 or so US areas. The study assigned cohorts using participant-reported clinical history. The CDR3 totals 17 residues. Germline assignment: CDR1 KGHSH and CDR2 LQKENI. Trimming took 3 bases from V and 3 from J; bases not matched to a gene: 10. J is TRBJ1-5 and V is TRBV18; TRBD1 matches 8 bases. Sequenced: PBMCs or T cells enriched from blood (not recorded which). This TCR derives from a woman aged 25 to 39 who had been exposed to COVID-19. Here the CDR3 reads CASSPAPGQVYNQPQHF. The CDR3 nucleotides are TGTGCCAGCTCACCGGCCCCGGGACAGGTCTACAATCAGCCCCAGCATTTT.